The next 21 T cell receptor beta chains were all read from a single sample in a study of shared clonotypes between healthy human individuals. Cells designated naive CD8 were CD45RO-negative and were positively selected for CCR7, with terminally differentiated effector memory CD45RA+ cells excluded. Repertoires were generated with immunoSEQ multiplex PCR, while TCRdb's copy carries only in-frame clones and drops some. The table shows some 1,900,000 clones, with over 85% occurring only once. The sequenced material came from naive CD8+ T cells sorted from blood. The source is a man between 18 and 29 years old in good health.

This chain connects TRBV30 to TRBJ2-5; D is unresolved. The CDR3 loop spans 13 amino acids. Germline V gene sequence: CDR1 GTSNPN, CDR2 SVGIG (reference sequence). V was clipped by 1 base and J by 5 bases, with 11 bases between them. CDR3 DNA: TGTGCCTGGAGTGGGGAAGGCGTTGAGACCCAGTACTTC. Protein sequence: CAWSGEGVETQYF.

This chain links TRBV11-3 with TRBJ2-7, with 10 bases identical to TRBD2. V lost 4 bases and J lost 2; bases outside the gene matches: 11. CDR3 length: 17 amino acids. CDR1 and CDR2 from the germline V gene are SGHNT and YENEEA. The CDR3 here is CASSSRNSSGGTYEQYF. CDR3 bases: TGTGCCAGCAGCTCCCGTAATTCTAGCGGGGGAACCTACGAGCAGTACTTC.

V and J are TRBV4-1 and TRBJ2-5; 11 bases are shared with TRBD2. Germline values: CDR1 MGHRA, CDR2 YSYEKL. V was pared by 7 bases and J by 7 bases, with 11 bases of the junction left unmatched. The CDR3 totals 15 residues. CDR3 bases: TGCGCCAGCACCCCAGGGGAGCTAGCGGGGGGGACCCAGTACTTC. It encodes CASTPGELAGGTQYF.

For the CDR3, the DNA is TGTGCCAGCAGCAGTCTAGCGGGGCGCACAGATACGCAGTATTTT. This translates into CASSSLAGRTDTQYF. The V gene is TRBV7-9, the J gene TRBJ2-3; TRBD2 matches 9 bases. Germline values: CDR1 SEHNR, CDR2 FQNEAQ (reference sequence). The V and J ends lost 5 bases and 1 base, in that order; junction bases with no gene match: 4. The CDR3 sequence is 15 residues long.

J is TRBJ2-5 and V is TRBV7-9, with D tentatively TRBD1 (5 bases). The germline gives CDR1 SEHNR, CDR2 FQNEAQ (reference sequence). This CDR3 spans 13 amino acids. V was cut by 5 bases and J by 5 bases, with 12 bases left in between. The CDR3 sequence: CASSPETVETQYF. CDR3 bases: TGTGCCAGCAGCCCCGAGACAGTTGAGACCCAGTACTTC.

The DNA for the CDR3 is TGCGCCAGCAGCCAAGATTACGGACTCGCCTACGAGCAGTACTTC. Residues: CASSQDYGLAYEQYF. The chain uses TRBV4-3 and TRBJ2-7, with D perhaps matching TRBD2 (5 bases). The CDR3 spans 15 residues. Trimming stripped 0 bases from V and 2 bases from J, with 11 bases between. Germline V CDR1 and CDR2: LGHNA, YSLEER.

The chain is built from TRBV7-9 and TRBJ1-2, with a tentative D call TRBD1 (5 bases). Germline CDR1 is SEHNR and CDR2 is FQNEAQ (reference sequence). The V end lost 5 bases, the J end lost 6 bases, and 13 bases lay between the germline ends. This CDR3 has 13 residues. This chain's CDR3 is CASSPQGGDGYTF. The CDR3 DNA reads TGTGCCAGCAGCCCCCAGGGAGGGGATGGCTACACCTTC.

The CDR3 DNA follows: TGTGCCAGCAGCCAAGTACCAGGGCGAGACGAGCAGTACTTC. Residues: CASSQVPGRDEQYF. The genes are TRBV4-2 and TRBJ2-7, with D perhaps TRBD1 (5 bases). Trimming removed 1 base from V and 5 bases from J, with 12 bases in between. CDR1 and CDR2 (germline): LGHNA, YNFKEQ. This CDR3 contains 14 residues.

The CDR3 loop reads CASSQTIPVNSYEQYF. DNA of the CDR3: TGCGCCAGCAGCCAAACGATACCCGTAAACTCCTACGAGCAGTACTTC. This chain connects TRBV4-1 to TRBJ2-7; D ambiguous. The CDR3 is made up of 16 amino acids. V was clipped by 2 bases and J by 0 bases, with 14 bases between them. In germline, CDR1 is MGHRA, CDR2 YSYEKL.

The V gene is TRBV30, the J gene TRBJ2-2; 8 bases are shared with TRBD1. Losses at the gene ends were 1 base for V and 5 bases for J; bases not matched to a gene: 15. The germline CDR1 and CDR2 sequences are GTSNPN and SVGIG (reference sequence). The CDR3 runs to 18 residues. The CDR3 sequence is CAWSGIGWQGAQTGELFF. In nucleotides, the CDR3 is TGTGCCTGGAGTGGGATTGGTTGGCAGGGGGCGCAAACCGGGGAGCTGTTTTTT.

This sequence joins TRBV11-2 and TRBJ1-4, with D hard to call. This CDR3 is built from 16 residues. V was cut by 5 bases and J by 8 bases, with 21 bases left in between. The germline gives CDR1 SGHAT, CDR2 FQNNGV. The CDR3 region has the DNA TGTGCCAGCAGCGATGAACAAGGAGGATTCAAGGAAAAACTGTTTTTT. Translating it yields CASSDEQGGFKEKLFF.

CDR3 in DNA: TGTGCCACCGGACTAGCGGGCGGGGAGGGGACCCAGTACTTC. Translation gives CATGLAGGEGTQYF. The chain couples TRBV6-5 to TRBJ2-5, with TRBD2 identical over 11 bases. The junction had 11 bases not matched to a gene; V was cut back by 10 bases and J by 7 bases. This CDR3 is 14 amino acids long. Germline V gene sequence: CDR1 MNHEY, CDR2 SVGAGI.

On this clone itself: The same CDR3 can be traced to other DNA sequences in this sample. The chain uses TRBV7-9 and TRBJ2-7, with TRBD1 matching 9 bases. The germline CDR1 and CDR2 sequences are SEHNR and FQNEAQ (reference sequence). V gave up 5 bases and J gave up 2 bases; unmatched junction bases: 7. The length of the CDR3 is 15 residues. The CDR3 DNA follows: TGTGCCAGCAGCCTGGGGGGACAGGGTGCCTACGAGCAGTACTTC. Its protein product is CASSLGGQGAYEQYF.

The chain is built from TRBV7-9 and TRBJ2-7, with a weak D call TRBD1 (6 bases). From germline, CDR1 is SEHNR and CDR2 FQNEAQ (reference sequence). The CDR3 length is 14 residues. Between the trimmed V and J ends, which lost 0 bases and 2 bases, there was a span of 8 bases. The CDR3 is CASSLAGAPYEQYF. The CDR3 nucleotides are TGTGCCAGCAGCTTAGCGGGGGCCCCCTACGAGCAGTACTTC. Full variable domain (missing parts from reference TRBV7-9 and TRBJ2-7): DTGVSQNPRHKITKRGQNVTFRCDPISEHNRLYWYRQTLGQGPEFLTYFQNEAQLEKSRLLSDRFSAERPKGSFSTLEIQRTEQGDSAMYLCASSLAGAPYEQYFGPGTRLTVT.

This clone was seen once. The chain is built from TRBV6-5 and TRBJ2-5; a possible D gene is TRBD2 (7 bases). Looked up from germline, CDR1 is MNHEY and CDR2 is SVGAGI. This CDR3 is 15 amino acids long. The germline V and J ends were trimmed by 2 bases and 5 bases, with 15 bases remaining between them. The CDR3 DNA follows: TGTGCCAGCAGTTACGCCGAGGGGGGGCCGGAGACCCAGTACTTC. As protein: CASSYAEGGPETQYF.

A note on this clone: Other DNA sequences in the same sample also yield this CDR3. The genes are TRBV6-5 and TRBJ2-7; the match to TRBD1 covers 8 bases. Trimming cost V 3 bases and J 3 bases; bases outside gene matches: 1. This CDR3 comprises 13 residues. Germline V gene data show CDR1 as MNHEY and CDR2 as SVGAGI. In nucleotides, the CDR3 is TGTGCCAGCAGTTATACAGGGGGCTACGAGCAGTACTTC. Residues: CASSYTGGYEQYF.

The rearrangement uses TRBV19 and TRBJ1-3; D not certain. V shed 6 bases and J shed 4 bases, with 13 bases lying between them. Germline V gene data show CDR1 as LNHDA and CDR2 as SQIVND (reference sequence). The CDR3 spans 14 residues. CDR3 nucleotides: TGTGCCAGTAGCTATGGCTCCTCAGGAAACACCATATATTTT. As protein: CASSYGSSGNTIYF.

J is TRBJ2-7 and V is TRBV9, with TRBD2 matching 11 bases. With V trimmed by 4 bases and J by 4 bases, 10 bases remained unmatched. Per the germline V gene, CDR1 is SGDLS and CDR2 is YYNGEE. There are 16 residues in the CDR3. The DNA of the CDR3 is TGTGCCAGCAGCACCAGACCGGGACTAGCGGATTACGAGCAGTACTTC. Translated: CASSTRPGLADYEQYF.

The rearrangement links TRBV4-1 to TRBJ2-1; TRBD2 matches at 7 bases. The CDR3 extends over 17 amino acids. The junction had 14 bases not matched to a gene; V was cut back by 1 base and J by 8 bases. Germline V CDR1 and CDR2: MGHRA, YSYEKL. CDR3 sequence (DNA): TGCGCCAGCAGCCAAGCTAGCGGAACTTTCTTTGGGGATGAGCAGTTCTTC. The encoded protein is CASSQASGTFFGDEQFF.

The chain recombines TRBV19 with TRBJ1-1; tentatively, D is TRBD1 (6 bases). The CDR3 covers 19 residues. Germline values: CDR1 LNHDA, CDR2 SQIVND (reference sequence). Trimming pared 1 base from V and 1 base from J, leaving 22 bases between. CDR3 coding DNA: TGTGCCAGTAGTATAGGATTTGGGGCGGGGGGCCCCTCGAACACTGAAGCTTTCTTT. Translated, it gives CASSIGFGAGGPSNTEAFF.

This rearrangement joins TRBV1 to TRBJ2-7; the D segment call TRBD2 is taken from the table without a DNA check. TRBV1 is marked as a pseudogene. There are 18 residues in the CDR3. The CDR3 here is CTSSQAVTKFRWSYEQYF. The CDR3 DNA reads as TGCACCAGCAGCCAAGCCGTAACTAAATTTCGGTGGTCCTACGAGCAGTACTTC.